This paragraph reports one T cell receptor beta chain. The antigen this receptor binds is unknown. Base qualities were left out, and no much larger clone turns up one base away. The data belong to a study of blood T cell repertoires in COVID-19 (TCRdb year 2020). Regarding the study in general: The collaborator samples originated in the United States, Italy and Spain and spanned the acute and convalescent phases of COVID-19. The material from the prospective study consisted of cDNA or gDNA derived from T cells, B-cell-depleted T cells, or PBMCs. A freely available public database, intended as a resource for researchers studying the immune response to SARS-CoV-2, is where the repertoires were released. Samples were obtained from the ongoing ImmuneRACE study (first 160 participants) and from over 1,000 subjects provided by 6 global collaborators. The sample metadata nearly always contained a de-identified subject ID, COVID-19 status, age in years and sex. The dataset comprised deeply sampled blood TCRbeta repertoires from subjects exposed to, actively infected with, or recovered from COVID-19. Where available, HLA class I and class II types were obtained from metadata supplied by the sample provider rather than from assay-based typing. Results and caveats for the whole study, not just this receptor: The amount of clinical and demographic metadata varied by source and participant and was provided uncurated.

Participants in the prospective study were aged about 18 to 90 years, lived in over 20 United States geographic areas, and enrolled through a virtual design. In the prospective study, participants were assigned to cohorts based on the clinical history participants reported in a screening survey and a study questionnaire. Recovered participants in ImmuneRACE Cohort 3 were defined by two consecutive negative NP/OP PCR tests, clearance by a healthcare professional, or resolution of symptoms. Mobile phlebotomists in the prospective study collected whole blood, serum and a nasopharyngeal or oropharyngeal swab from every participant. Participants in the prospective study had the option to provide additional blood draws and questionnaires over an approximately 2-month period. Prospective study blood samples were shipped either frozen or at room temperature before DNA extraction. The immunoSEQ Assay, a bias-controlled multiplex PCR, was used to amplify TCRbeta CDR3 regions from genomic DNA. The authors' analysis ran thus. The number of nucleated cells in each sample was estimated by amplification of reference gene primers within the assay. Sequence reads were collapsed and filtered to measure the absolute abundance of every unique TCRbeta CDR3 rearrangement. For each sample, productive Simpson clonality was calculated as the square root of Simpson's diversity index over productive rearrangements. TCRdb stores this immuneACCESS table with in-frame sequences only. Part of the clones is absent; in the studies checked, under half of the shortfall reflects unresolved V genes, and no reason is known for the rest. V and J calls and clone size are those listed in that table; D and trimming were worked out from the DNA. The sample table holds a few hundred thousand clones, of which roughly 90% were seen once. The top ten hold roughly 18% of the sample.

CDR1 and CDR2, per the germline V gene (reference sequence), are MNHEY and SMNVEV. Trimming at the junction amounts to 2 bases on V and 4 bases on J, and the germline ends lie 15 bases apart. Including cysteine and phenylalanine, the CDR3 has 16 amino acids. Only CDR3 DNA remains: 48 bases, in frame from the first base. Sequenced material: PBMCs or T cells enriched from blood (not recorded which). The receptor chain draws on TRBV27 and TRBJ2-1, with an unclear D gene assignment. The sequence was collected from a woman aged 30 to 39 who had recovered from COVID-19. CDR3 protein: CASSLASLNLYNEQFF. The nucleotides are TGTGCCAGCAGTTTAGCTTCGCTAAACCTTTACAATGAGCAGTTCTTC.